The rows below give T cell receptor beta chains drawn from one sample of a study of blood T cell repertoires in COVID-19. Generated by immunoSEQ multiplex PCR, the TCRdb table keeps only in-frame clones and is missing some. Of around 300,000 clones listed, 89% are singletons. The material sequenced was PBMCs or T cells enriched from blood (not recorded which). All receptors come from a woman aged 25 to 39 who had recovered from COVID-19. The CDR3 runs from the conserved cysteine through the conserved F or W. The D gene is left open where the match is weak. Some rows have no size entry. The others give once, few or many, or a class for an expanded clone.

d_call clone_size j_call v_call cdr3_nt cdr3_aa
- - TRBJ1-1 TRBV19 TGTGCCAGTAGTCAGGAGGGAGTCGGCACTGAAGCTTTCTTT CASSQEGVGTEAFF
TRBD1 - TRBJ2-2 TRBV19 TGTGCCAGTAGTAGGGACAGGGGGCCCAACACCGGGGAGCTGTTTTTT CASSRDRGPNTGELFF
- - TRBJ1-2 TRBV7-2 TGTGCCAGCAGCTCCAGGGTGGCGACTTTACCCTATGGCTACACCTTC CASSSRVATLPYGYTF
- - TRBJ1-3 TRBV10-3 TGTGCCATCAGTGAGCGCCCGGTAAGCTCTGGAAACACCATATATTTT CAISERPVSSGNTIYF
TRBD2 - TRBJ2-1 TRBV10-3 TGTGCCATCAGTGAGAGGGCGGGAGCCTTAAGCAATGAGCAGTTCTTC CAISERAGALSNEQFF
- - TRBJ2-7 TRBV28 TGTGCCAGCAGCAAAATTCGAGCGACCTCCTACGAGCAGTACTTC CASSKIRATSYEQYF
TRBD1 - TRBJ2-3 TRBV29-1 TGCAGCGTTGTCCGTACAGGGGGTCTGGCAGATACGCAGTATTTT CSVVRTGGLADTQYF
- - TRBJ1-2 TRBV11-2 TGTGCCAGCAGCGGGGCTTGGGGCTACACCTTC CASSGAWGYTF
TRBD1 - TRBJ2-7 TRBV27 TGTGCCAGCATGGGGCACGGGGTCAGGGGGCCCCGGTCCACCTACGAGCAGTACTTC CASMGHGVRGPRSTYEQYF
TRBD1 - TRBJ2-3 TRBV24-1 TGTGCCACCAGTGATGCTGACAGGGCGACAGATACGCAGTATTTT CATSDADRATDTQYF
- - TRBJ2-1 TRBV29-1 TGCAGCGTTGAGGGCAGCCGCCTCAGCTCCTACAATGAGCAGTTCTTC CSVEGSRLSSYNEQFF
- few TRBJ1-1 TRBV10-3 TGTGCCATCAGTGAGTCCGATGGAGGGTTGGGGAACACTGAAGCTTTCTTT CAISESDGGLGNTEAFF
- - TRBJ1-1 TRBV10-3 TGTGCCAGCATGGGACGGAGGGACACTGAAGCTTTCTTT CASMGRRDTEAFF
TRBD1 - TRBJ1-2 TRBV19 TGTGCCAGTAGTCTCCGGGACAGATTCTACACCTTC CASSLRDRFYTF
- - TRBJ2-1 TRBV19 TGTGCCGTACAGTGGGGAGTTGCCTACAATGAGCAGTTCTTC CAVQWGVAYNEQFF
- - TRBJ1-2 TRBV29-1 TGCAGCGTTGAGTTTCTCTATGGCTACACCTTC CSVEFLYGYTF
- - TRBJ2-5 TRBV3-1/TRBV3-2 TGTGCCAGCACGAGAAGCAGCGGCGGACAAGAGACCCAGTACTTC CASTRSSGGQETQYF
TRBD2 - TRBJ2-5 TRBV5-4 TGTGCCAGCAGCTTGTTAGGACTAGCGGAAGAGACCCAGTACTTC CASSLLGLAEETQYF
TRBD2 - TRBJ2-5 TRBV11-2 TGTGCCAGCAGCCGAGGGACTAGCGGGAGGCTGAAGACCCAGTACTTC CASSRGTSGRLKTQYF
- - TRBJ1-1 TRBV6-5 TGTGCCAGCCCTTCCTGGAGAGAGAACACTGAAGCTTTCTTT CASPSWRENTEAFF
- - TRBJ1-1 TRBV27 TGTGCCAGCAATTATAGGGGGGGGGACACTGAAGCTTTCTTT CASNYRGGDTEAFF
- - TRBJ1-1 TRBV6-5 TGTGCCAGCAGTTACACAGGTCTCATGAACACTGAAGCTTTCTTT CASSYTGLMNTEAFF